What follows describes a single T cell receptor (beta chain). No cognate antigen has been identified for it. No qualities accompany the bases; no much larger clone lies one base away. Library preparation used 5' RACE. The instrument given in TCRdb is Illumina HiSeq 2500. A second PCR of 7 to 11 cycles was performed with a sample-barcoded 5' primer and a J-beta primer mix. A template-switch 5' adaptor carrying 12 random nucleotides introduced a unique molecular identifier onto each TCR beta cDNA molecule. At least 3 million CDR3-containing paired-end reads were obtained from each sample. The Mint cDNA synthesis kit, primed by a TRBC-specific oligonucleotide, was used to synthesize first-strand cDNA from all RNA. All cDNA was treated with uracil-DNA glycosylase and then went through a first 18-cycle PCR with the universal primers M1SS and BC2_uni_R. The original pipeline was this. Normalization of each sample was performed by random selection of 1 million high-quality reads, each carrying a distinct molecular identifier. Reads with shared molecular identifiers were discarded instead of being binned into consensus sequences. MiTCR, set to a Q25 quality threshold and the strictest error-elimination algorithm, was used for CDR3 identification, clonotype clustering and error correction. Lower-bound total TCR beta diversity was estimated with a nonparametric unseen species model using Euler transformation. TCRdb trimmed public reads at Q25 via fastp, called clones via MiXCR and kept in-frame beta chains. Rows are unified per CDR3 protein, each entry keeping the most common DNA and genes. The V and J calls shown here were made by TCRdb, not taken from the authors' results. The table for this sample lists 710,000 or so distinct CDR3 sequences; about 30% of them were counted only once. The ten largest clones add up to 15% of the sample.

This sample is drawn from a study of blood T cells in healthy people across ages (dated by TCRdb to the mid-2010s). Regarding the study in general: In model experiments, template switching captured roughly one uniquely barcoded TCR beta cDNA molecule for every two T cells. The study measured age-related changes in TCR beta repertoire diversity using deep sequencing normalized with unique cDNA molecular identifiers. The donors were split into four age groups: young (average about 16 years), middle-aged (39), aged (over 55) and long-lived (approximately 80). To avoid experimental bias, donors of different ages were spread randomly across the sequencing lanes. Using the same blood draw, the study looked at two additional independent replicas of 1 million unique cDNA reads for two donors, one aged 18 to 30 and the other aged 80 or older. The research as a whole found: Observed TCR beta diversity per million T cells fell roughly linearly with age, and a significant reduction was already apparent by age about 38. Estimates of total diversity based on one million sequenced T cells were regarded as lower bounds and as underestimates. Compared with the aged group, the long-lived group had more naive CD4+ T cells, fewer expanded clones and increased TCR diversity, suggesting age selection. Because profiling used bulk unsorted PBMCs, naive and antigen-experienced compartments could not be compared conclusively. The CMV infection status of donors was not known, potentially confounding age-related changes in expanded clonotypes. There was a strong correlation between observed TCR beta diversity and the percentage of naive T cells measured by flow cytometry.

Donors were 30 to 45 systemically healthy Caucasian individuals from Russia aged 6 to 90 years. Ten milliliters of peripheral blood were drawn from each donor into EDTA-treated Vacutainer tubes. Ficoll-Paque density-gradient centrifugation was used to isolate PBMCs, with at least 6.5 million obtained per sample. Total RNA was extracted from PBMCs with Trizol reagent, with at least 5.5 micrograms obtained per sample. For every donor, an aliquot of PBMCs went through flow cytometry to measure the percentages of naive CD45RAhigh/CD27high T cells. From a lookup of the germline V gene, CDR1 and CDR2 are SGHTA and FQGNSA. Between the V and J ends, shortened by 0 bases and 2 bases respectively, the junction contains 9 bases. Measured from the cysteine to the phenylalanine, the CDR3 is 15 residues long. Just the 45-base CDR3 DNA is kept, in frame starting at base 1.

The rearranged chain carries TRBV7-2 and TRBJ2-3; the D segment cannot be called with confidence. The specimen was blood. The TCR was taken from a woman older than 75 in good health. Donor details come from another sample of the same person, matched by shared clones. The DNA sequence is TGTGCCAGCAGCTTAGCGGCAGCAGTCACAGATACGCAGTATTTT. It codes for CASSLAAAVTDTQYF.